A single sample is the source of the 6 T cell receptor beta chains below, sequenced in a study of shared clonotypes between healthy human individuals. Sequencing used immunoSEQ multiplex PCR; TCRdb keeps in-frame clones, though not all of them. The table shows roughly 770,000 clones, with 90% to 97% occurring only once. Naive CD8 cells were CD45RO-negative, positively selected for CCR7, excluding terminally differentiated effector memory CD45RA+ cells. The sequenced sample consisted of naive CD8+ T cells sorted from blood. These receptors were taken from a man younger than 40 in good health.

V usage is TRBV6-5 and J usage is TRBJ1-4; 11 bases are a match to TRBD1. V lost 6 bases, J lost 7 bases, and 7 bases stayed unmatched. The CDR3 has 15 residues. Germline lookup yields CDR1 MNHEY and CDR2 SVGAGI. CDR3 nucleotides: TGTGCCAGCAGGTCGGACAGGGGGCTTTTTGAAAAACTGTTTTTT. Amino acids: CASRSDRGLFEKLFF.

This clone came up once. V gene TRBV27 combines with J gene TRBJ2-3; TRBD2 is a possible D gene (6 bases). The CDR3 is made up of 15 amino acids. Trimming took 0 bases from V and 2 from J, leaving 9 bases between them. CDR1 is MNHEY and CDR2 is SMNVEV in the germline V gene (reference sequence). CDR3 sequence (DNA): TGTGCCAGCAGTTTATCTGGCGGGGTCACAGATACGCAGTATTTT. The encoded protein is CASSLSGGVTDTQYF.

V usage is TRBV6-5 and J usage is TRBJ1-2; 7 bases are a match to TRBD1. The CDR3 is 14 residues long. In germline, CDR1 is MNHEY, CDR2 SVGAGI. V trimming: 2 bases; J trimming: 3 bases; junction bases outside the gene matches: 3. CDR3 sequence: CASSYVQGHYGYTF. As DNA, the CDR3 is TGTGCCAGCAGTTACGTACAGGGGCACTATGGCTACACCTTC.

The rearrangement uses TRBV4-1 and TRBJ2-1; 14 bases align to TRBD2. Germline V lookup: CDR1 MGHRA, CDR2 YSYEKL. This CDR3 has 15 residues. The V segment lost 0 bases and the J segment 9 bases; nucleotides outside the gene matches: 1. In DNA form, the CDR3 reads TGCGCCAGCAGCCAAGAGGGACTAGCGGGAGTTGAGCAGTTCTTC. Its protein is CASSQEGLAGVEQFF.

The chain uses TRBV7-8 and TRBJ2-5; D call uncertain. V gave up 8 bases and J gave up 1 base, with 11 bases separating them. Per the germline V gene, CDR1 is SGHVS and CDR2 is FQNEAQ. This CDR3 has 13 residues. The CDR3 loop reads CASREGVQETQYF. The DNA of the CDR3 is TGTGCCAGCCGCGAAGGAGTCCAAGAGACCCAGTACTTC.

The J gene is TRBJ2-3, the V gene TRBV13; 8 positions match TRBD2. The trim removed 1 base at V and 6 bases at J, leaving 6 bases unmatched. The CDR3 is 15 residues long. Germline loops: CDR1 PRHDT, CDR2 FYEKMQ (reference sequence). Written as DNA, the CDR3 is TGTGCCAGCAGCTTAGCAGGTAGCGGGATGGATACGCAGTATTTT. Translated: CASSLAGSGMDTQYF.